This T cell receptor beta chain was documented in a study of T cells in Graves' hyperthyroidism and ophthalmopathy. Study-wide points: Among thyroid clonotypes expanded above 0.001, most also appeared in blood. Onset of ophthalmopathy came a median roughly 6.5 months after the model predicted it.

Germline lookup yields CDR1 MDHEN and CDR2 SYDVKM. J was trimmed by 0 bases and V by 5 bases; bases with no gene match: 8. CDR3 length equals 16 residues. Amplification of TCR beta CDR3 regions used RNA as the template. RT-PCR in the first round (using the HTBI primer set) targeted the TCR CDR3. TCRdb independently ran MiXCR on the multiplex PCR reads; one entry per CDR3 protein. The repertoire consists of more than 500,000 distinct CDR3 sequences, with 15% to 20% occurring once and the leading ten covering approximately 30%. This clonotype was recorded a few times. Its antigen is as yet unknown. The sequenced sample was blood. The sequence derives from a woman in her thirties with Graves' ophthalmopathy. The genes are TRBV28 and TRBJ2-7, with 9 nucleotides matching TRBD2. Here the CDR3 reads CASSAPRAGGSYEQYF. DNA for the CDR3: TGTGCCAGCAGTGCCCCCCGAGCGGGAGGCTCCTACGAGCAGTACTTC.